Presented here are 25 T cell receptor beta chains from one specimen sequenced in a study of blood T cells in healthy people across ages. For the second PCR, which ran for about 7 to 11 cycles, a sample-barcoded 5' primer and a J-beta primer mix were used. Via MiXCR, TCRdb re-called the 5' RACE reads, giving one row per CDR3 protein. The table lists some 760,000 distinct CDR3 sequences, 25% of them singletons. These data were likewise used in another study, on T cells of mothers and their children.

Material for sequencing was blood. The receptor source for this set is a boy younger than 18 in good health.

The chain has TRBV6-1 and TRBJ2-7; tentative D call: TRBD2 (5 bases). V was clipped by 3 bases and J by 5 bases, with 17 bases between them. Germline loops: CDR1 MNHNS, CDR2 SASEGT. CDR3 size: 15 residues. The CDR3 nucleotides are TGTGCCAGCAGTGACTGGATCGATCGGGGAAACGAGCAGTACTTC. It specifies CASSDWIDRGNEQYF.

The V call is TRBV20-1, the J call TRBJ1-6, with D hard to call. This CDR3 has 12 amino acids. Looked up from germline, CDR1 is DFQATT and CDR2 is SNEGSKA (reference sequence). V was pared by 6 bases and J by 7 bases, with 10 bases between. DNA for the CDR3: TGCAGTGCAGGGCAGCAAAATTCACCCCTCCACTTT. Amino acids: CSAGQQNSPLHF.

In its sample, this clonotype was seen a few times. The J gene is TRBJ2-1, the V gene TRBV12-3 or TRBV12-4; 9 bases line up with TRBD2. This CDR3 has 16 residues. V was clipped by 1 base and J by 1 base; unmatched bases: 2. The CDR3 region is CASSLVLAGSYNEQFF. DNA for the CDR3: TGTGCCAGCAGTTTAGTCCTAGCGGGGTCCTACAATGAGCAGTTCTTC.

V is TRBV24-1 and J is TRBJ1-5; D unclear. Between the trimmed V and J ends, which lost 9 bases and 6 bases, there was a span of 8 bases. CDR3 length: 11 amino acids. Germline CDR1 KGHDR, CDR2 SFDVKD. The CDR3 loop reads CATLCSQPQHF. CDR3 in DNA: TGTGCCACCCTCTGCAGTCAGCCCCAGCATTTT.

This clonotype was detected a few times. The chain is built from TRBV4-1 and TRBJ2-5, with D uncertain. The CDR3 is 16 residues long. Germline lookup yields CDR1 MGHRA and CDR2 YSYEKL. V was pared by 1 base and J by 8 bases, with 20 bases between. The CDR3 sequence is CASSQVSQSFSSTQYF. CDR3 nucleotide sequence: TGCGCCAGCAGCCAAGTGAGTCAGAGCTTTTCTTCAACCCAGTACTTC.

The rearrangement links TRBV20-1 to TRBJ2-3; the D gene is possibly TRBD2 (5 bases). Germline CDR1 DFQATT, CDR2 SNEGSKA (reference sequence). Trimming stripped 5 bases from V and 0 bases from J, with 18 bases between. This CDR3 has 16 residues. This chain's CDR3 is CSADRILERSTDTQYF. The CDR3 region has the DNA TGCAGTGCTGACCGGATTCTTGAGCGGAGCACAGATACGCAGTATTTT.

A few counts support this clonotype. The chain joins TRBV29-1 to TRBJ1-2; 7 nucleotides align to TRBD1. This CDR3 region has 13 residues. With V trimmed by 6 bases and J by 1 base, 5 bases remained unmatched. From germline, CDR1 is SQVTM and CDR2 ANQGSEA. CDR3 protein: CSVPGQDNYGYTF. The CDR3 nucleotides are TGCAGCGTGCCCGGACAGGATAACTATGGCTACACCTTC.

This clonotype was detected only a few times. The J gene is TRBJ1-2, the V gene TRBV7-8; D is ambiguous. Germline values: CDR1 SGHVS, CDR2 FQNEAQ. The CDR3 is 18 residues long. The V gene lost 5 bases and the J gene lost 1 base, with 23 bases spanning the gap. CDR3 DNA sequence: TGTGCCAGCAGCCCGGACCTATGGCCAGATTCCTTTAACTATGGCTACACCTTC. It codes for CASSPDLWPDSFNYGYTF.

This clonotype came up a few times. The chain links TRBV5-1 to TRBJ2-5; D is ambiguous. This CDR3 has 14 residues. Germline V gene data show CDR1 as SGHRS and CDR2 as YFSETQ. The V end was cut by 3 bases, the J end by 5 bases, with 14 bases between. The CDR3 here is CASSSQVDLETQYF. In DNA, the CDR3 is TGCGCCAGCAGCTCGCAGGTAGATTTGGAGACCCAGTACTTC.

This clonotype has only a few counts. The J gene is TRBJ2-5, the V gene TRBV29-1; D remains unclear. Per germline, CDR1 SQVTM and CDR2 ANQGSEA. With 0 bases removed from V and 4 bases from J, the gap between germline ends came to 9 bases. This CDR3 spans 13 amino acids. CDR3 residues: CSVEDALAETQYF. CDR3 bases: TGCAGCGTTGAAGATGCGTTAGCAGAGACCCAGTACTTC.

The chain couples TRBV15 to TRBJ2-7; TRBD1 matches at 7 bases. V dropped 0 bases and J dropped 9; count of bases not matched to a gene: 11. In germline, CDR1 is LNHNV, CDR2 YYDKDF (reference sequence). This CDR3 has 15 amino acids. CDR3 in DNA: TGTGCCACCAGCAGAGATTTTCAGCCGACAGGGTGGCAGTACTTC. It translates to CATSRDFQPTGWQYF.

This chain connects TRBV6-5 to TRBJ1-5; no reliable D call. The CDR3 consists of 14 residues. The germline CDR1 and CDR2 sequences are MNHEY and SVGAGI. V was shortened by 0 bases and J by 9 bases, with 12 bases between the two germline ends. The CDR3 nucleotides are TGTGCCAGCAGTTACTCGTCGGCTAACGGGCCCCAGCATTTT. This gives the protein CASSYSSANGPQHF.

This clonotype was counted only a few times. At one boundary the junction diverges from the germline segment, which might be a read error. V and J are TRBV5-1 and TRBJ1-4; perhaps TRBD1 as D (5 bases). The CDR3 sequence is 15 residues long. Per germline, CDR1 SGHRS and CDR2 YFSETQ. CDR3 residues: CANSLAGTANEKLFF. CDR3 DNA sequence: TGCGCCAACAGCTTGGCCGGGACGGCTAATGAAAAACTGTTTTTT.

This clonotype has a handful of counts. The CDR3 loop reads CASSSPQAGDNEQFF. The CDR3 DNA reads as TGTGCCAGCAGTTCGCCCCAGGCGGGGGACAATGAGCAGTTCTTC. The chain recombines TRBV27 with TRBJ2-5, with TRBD2 matching over 7 bases. The DNA end is a closer match to TRBJ2-1, so the J assignment may be wrong. The CDR3 spans 15 residues. Germline V gives CDR1 MNHEY, CDR2 SMNVEV (reference sequence).

This clonotype has just a few counts. The chain recombines TRBV5-1 with TRBJ2-1; 12 bases agree with TRBD2. Germline CDR1 SGHRS, CDR2 YFSETQ. This CDR3 comprises 14 residues. J gave up 5 bases and V 4 bases, and 1 base lay outside the gene matches. Written as DNA, the CDR3 is TGCGCCAGCAGCCGACTAGCGGGAGACAATGAGCAGTTCTTC. As protein: CASSRLAGDNEQFF.

The V gene is TRBV20-1, the J gene TRBJ1-1; D remains ambiguous. Trimming took 1 base from V and 0 from J, leaving 15 bases between them. There are 16 residues in the CDR3. Germline loops: CDR1 DFQATT, CDR2 SNEGSKA (reference sequence). CDR3 nucleotides: TGCAGTGCTAGAGCAGTAGGTACACCCATGAACACTGAAGCTTTCTTT. Translating it yields CSARAVGTPMNTEAFF.

CDR3 sequence (DNA): TGTGCCAGCAGTTTAGTCTCATACTACGAGCAGTACTTC. As protein: CASSLVSYYEQYF. The chain couples TRBV12-3 or TRBV12-4 to TRBJ2-7; D is uncertain. The CDR3 loop spans 13 amino acids. Trimming shortened V by 1 base and J by 3 bases, and 7 bases separated the two germline ends.

The chain carries TRBV20-1 and TRBJ2-7; 7 bases map to TRBD1. The germline CDR1 and CDR2 sequences are DFQATT and SNEGSKA (reference sequence). After removal of 4 bases from V and 4 bases from J, the junction contained 7 bases not matched to a gene. This CDR3 region has 13 residues. The CDR3 loop is CSATGGDFYEQYF. The CDR3 region has the DNA TGCAGTGCTACAGGGGGAGACTTTTACGAGCAGTACTTC.

V usage is TRBV20-1 and J usage is TRBJ2-7, with 9 bases aligning to TRBD2. Germline CDR1 and CDR2: DFQATT and SNEGSKA (reference sequence). The J segment lost 2 bases and the V segment lost 5 bases, leaving 4 bases of the junction unmatched. CDR3 size: 13 residues. The CDR3 region is CSAPLAGPYEQYF. DNA for the CDR3: TGCAGTGCTCCCCTAGCGGGACCCTACGAGCAGTACTTC.

The V call is TRBV6-5, the J call TRBJ2-5; D is unclear. The length of the CDR3 is 14 residues. Germline V CDR1 and CDR2: MNHEY, SVGAGI. Trimming removed 2 bases at V and 2 bases at J, with 9 bases between. The CDR3 nucleotides read TGTGCCAGCAGTTACGCGCCAGATCAAGAGACCCAGTACTTC. This encodes CASSYAPDQETQYF.

This clonotype was counted a few times. This rearrangement joins TRBV15 to TRBJ1-4; 10 bases fit TRBD1. V lost 0 bases and J lost 1; bases outside the gene matches: 5. The CDR3 totals 18 residues. CDR1 is LNHNV and CDR2 is YYDKDF in the germline V gene (reference sequence). The CDR3 nucleotides are TGTGCCACCAGCAGAGACCGAAGGACAGGGGGAACTAATGAAAAACTGTTTTTT. This encodes CATSRDRRTGGTNEKLFF.

This clonotype was seen only a few times. V gene TRBV7-8 combines with J gene TRBJ1-1; unclear D gene. The length of the CDR3 is 15 residues. The V end lost 5 bases, the J end lost 7 bases, and 20 bases lay between the germline ends. CDR1 and CDR2 from the germline V gene are SGHVS and FQNEAQ. The DNA of the CDR3 is TGTGCCAGCAGCCCGATCGAAGAGGCCGGGCATGAAGCTTTCTTT. Protein: CASSPIEEAGHEAFF.

V is TRBV20-1 and J is TRBJ2-6; D unclear. The length of the CDR3 is 14 residues. V lost 5 bases to trimming and J lost 0 bases, with 8 bases between them. Germline CDR1 DFQATT, CDR2 SNEGSKA (reference sequence). The CDR3 DNA sequence: TGCAGTGCTTGGGATAGCTCTGGGGCCAACGTCCTGACTTTC. It translates to CSAWDSSGANVLTF.

The CDR3 reads CASSSGLFYEQYF. The CDR3 nucleotides are TGTGCCAGCAGCTCGGGACTTTTCTACGAGCAGTACTTC. V is TRBV6-5 and J is TRBJ2-7, with a tentative D call TRBD2 (6 bases). The ends were cut back, 6 bases at V and 3 bases at J, with 12 bases in the middle. CDR3 length: 13 amino acids. Germline V gene data show CDR1 as MNHEY and CDR2 as SVGAGI.

V usage is TRBV12-3 or TRBV12-4 and J usage is TRBJ2-3; D uncertain. The CDR3 has 15 amino acids. Trimming shortened V by 3 bases and J by 0 bases, and 10 bases separated the two germline ends. CDR3: CASSFFILSTDTQYF. For the CDR3, the DNA is TGTGCCAGCAGTTTTTTCATCCTGAGCACAGATACGCAGTATTTT.